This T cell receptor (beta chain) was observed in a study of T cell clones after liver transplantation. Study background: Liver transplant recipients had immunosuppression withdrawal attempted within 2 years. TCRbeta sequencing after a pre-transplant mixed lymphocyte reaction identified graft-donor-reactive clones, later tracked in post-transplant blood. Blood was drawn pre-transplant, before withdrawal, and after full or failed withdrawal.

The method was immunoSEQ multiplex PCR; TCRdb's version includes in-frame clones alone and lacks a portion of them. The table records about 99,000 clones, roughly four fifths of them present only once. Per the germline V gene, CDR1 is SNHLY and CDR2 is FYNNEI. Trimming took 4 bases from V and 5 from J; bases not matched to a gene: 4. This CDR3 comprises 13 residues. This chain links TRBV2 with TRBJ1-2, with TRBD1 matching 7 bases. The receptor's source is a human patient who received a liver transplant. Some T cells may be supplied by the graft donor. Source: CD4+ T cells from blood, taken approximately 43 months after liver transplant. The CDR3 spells CASSGQGDYGYTF. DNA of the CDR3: TGTGCCAGCAGTGGACAGGGCGATTATGGCTACACCTTC.